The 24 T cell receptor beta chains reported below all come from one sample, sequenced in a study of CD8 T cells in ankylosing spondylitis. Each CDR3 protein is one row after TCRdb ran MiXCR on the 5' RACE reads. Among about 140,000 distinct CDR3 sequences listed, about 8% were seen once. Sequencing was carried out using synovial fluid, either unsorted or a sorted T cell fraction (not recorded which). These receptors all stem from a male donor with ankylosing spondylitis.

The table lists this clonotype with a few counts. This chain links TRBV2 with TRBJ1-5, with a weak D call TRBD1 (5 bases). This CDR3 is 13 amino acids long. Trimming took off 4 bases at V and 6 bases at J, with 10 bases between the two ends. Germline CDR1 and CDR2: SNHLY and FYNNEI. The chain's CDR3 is CASSVGGVQPQHF. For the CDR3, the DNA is TGTGCCAGCAGTGTTGGAGGGGTTCAGCCCCAGCATTTT.

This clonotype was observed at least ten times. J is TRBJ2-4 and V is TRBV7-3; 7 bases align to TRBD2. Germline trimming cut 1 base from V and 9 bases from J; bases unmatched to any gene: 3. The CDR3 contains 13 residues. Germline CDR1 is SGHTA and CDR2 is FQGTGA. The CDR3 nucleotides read TGTGCCAGCAGCTTAAATCCGGGGGGCATTCAGTACTTC. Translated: CASSLNPGGIQYF.

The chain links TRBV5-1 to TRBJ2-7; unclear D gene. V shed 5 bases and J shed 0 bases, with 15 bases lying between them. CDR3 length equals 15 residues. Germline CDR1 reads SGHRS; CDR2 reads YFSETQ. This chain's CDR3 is CASRMDGRVSYEQYF. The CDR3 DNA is TGCGCCAGCAGGATGGACGGCCGAGTCTCCTACGAGCAGTACTTC.

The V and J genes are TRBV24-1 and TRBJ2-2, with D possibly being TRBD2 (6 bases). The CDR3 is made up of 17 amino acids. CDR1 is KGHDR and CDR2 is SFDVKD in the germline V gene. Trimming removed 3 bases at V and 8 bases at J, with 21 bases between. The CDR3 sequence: CATSDQFTGTGVGELFF. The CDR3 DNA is TGTGCCACCAGTGATCAATTCACCGGGACTGGCGTGGGGGAGCTGTTTTTT.

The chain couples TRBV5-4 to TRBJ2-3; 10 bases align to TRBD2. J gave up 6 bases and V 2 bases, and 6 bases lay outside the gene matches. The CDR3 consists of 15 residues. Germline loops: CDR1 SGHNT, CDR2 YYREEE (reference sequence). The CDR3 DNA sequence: TGTGCCAGCAGCTTTGGCCTAGCGGGAGAGGATACGCAGTATTTT. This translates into CASSFGLAGEDTQYF.

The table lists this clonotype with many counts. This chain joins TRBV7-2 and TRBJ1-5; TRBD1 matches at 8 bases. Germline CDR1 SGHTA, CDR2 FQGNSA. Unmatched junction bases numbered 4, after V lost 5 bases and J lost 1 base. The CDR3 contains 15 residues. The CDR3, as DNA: TGTGCCAGCAGCGCTCAGGGGGCGAGCAATCAGCCCCAGCATTTT. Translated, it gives CASSAQGASNQPQHF.

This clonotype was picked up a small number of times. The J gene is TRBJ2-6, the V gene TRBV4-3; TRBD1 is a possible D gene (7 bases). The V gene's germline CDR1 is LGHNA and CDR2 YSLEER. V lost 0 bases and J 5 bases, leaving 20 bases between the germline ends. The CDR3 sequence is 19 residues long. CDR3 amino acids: CASSQEGAGGRDRANVLTF. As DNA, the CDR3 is TGCGCCAGCAGCCAAGAAGGTGCAGGGGGGCGGGATAGGGCCAACGTCCTGACTTTC.

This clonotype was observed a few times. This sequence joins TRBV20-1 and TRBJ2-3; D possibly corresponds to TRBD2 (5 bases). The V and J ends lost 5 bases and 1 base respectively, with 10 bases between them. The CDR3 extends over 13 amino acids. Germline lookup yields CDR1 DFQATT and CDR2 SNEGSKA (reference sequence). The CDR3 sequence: CSAPDSGTDTQYF. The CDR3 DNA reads TGCAGTGCTCCCGATAGCGGCACAGATACGCAGTATTTT.

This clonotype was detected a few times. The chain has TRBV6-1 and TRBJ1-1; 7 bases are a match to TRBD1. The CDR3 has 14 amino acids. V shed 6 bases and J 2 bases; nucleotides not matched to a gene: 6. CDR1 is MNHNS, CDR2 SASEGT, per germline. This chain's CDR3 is CASSHRGGNTEAFF. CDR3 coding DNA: TGTGCCAGCAGCCACAGGGGAGGAAACACTGAAGCTTTCTTT.

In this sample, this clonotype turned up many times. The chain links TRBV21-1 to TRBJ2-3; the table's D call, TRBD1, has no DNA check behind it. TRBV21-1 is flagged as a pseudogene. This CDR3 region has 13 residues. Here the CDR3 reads CANPGQPTDTQYF. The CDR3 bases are TGTGCCAACCCGGGACAGCCCACAGATACGCAGTATTTT.

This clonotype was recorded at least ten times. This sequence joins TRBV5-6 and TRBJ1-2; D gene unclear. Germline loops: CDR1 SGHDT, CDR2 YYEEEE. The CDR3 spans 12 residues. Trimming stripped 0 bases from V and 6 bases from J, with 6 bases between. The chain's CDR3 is CASSLGGDGYTF. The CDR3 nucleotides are TGTGCCAGCAGCTTGGGCGGTGATGGCTACACCTTC.

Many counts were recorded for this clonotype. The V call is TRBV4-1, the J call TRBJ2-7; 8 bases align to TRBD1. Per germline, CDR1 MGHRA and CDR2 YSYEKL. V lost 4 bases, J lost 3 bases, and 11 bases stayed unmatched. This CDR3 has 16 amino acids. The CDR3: CASSPRGLAENYEQYF. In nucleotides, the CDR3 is TGCGCCAGCAGCCCCAGGGGGCTAGCAGAGAACTACGAGCAGTACTTC.

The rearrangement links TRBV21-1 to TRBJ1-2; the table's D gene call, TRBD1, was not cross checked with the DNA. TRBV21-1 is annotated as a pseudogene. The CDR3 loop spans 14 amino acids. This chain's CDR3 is CASTQTGVSYGYTF. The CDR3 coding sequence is TGTGCCAGCACCCAGACGGGGGTAAGCTATGGCTACACCTTC.

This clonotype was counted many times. This chain's CDR3 is CASSYLTGENEQFF. The CDR3 DNA follows: TGCGCCAGCAGCTACCTTACCGGGGAGAATGAGCAGTTCTTC. The chain couples TRBV5-1 to TRBJ2-1; D is perhaps TRBD2 (5 bases). The V and J ends lost 3 bases and 7 bases respectively, with 14 bases between them. In germline, CDR1 is SGHRS, CDR2 YFSETQ. The CDR3 is 14 amino acids. Supplemented by reference TRBV5-1 and TRBJ2-1, the full variable domain reads KAGVTQTPRYLIKTRGQQVTLSCSPISGHRSVSWYQQTPGQGLQFLFEYFSETQRNKGNFPGRFSGRQFSNSRSEMNVSTLELGDSALYLCASSYLTGENEQFFGPGTRLTVL.

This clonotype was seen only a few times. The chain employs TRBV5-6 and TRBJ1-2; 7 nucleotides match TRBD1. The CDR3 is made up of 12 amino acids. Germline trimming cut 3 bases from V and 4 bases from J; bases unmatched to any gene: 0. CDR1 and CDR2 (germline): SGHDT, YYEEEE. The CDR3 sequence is CASSWTGYGYTF. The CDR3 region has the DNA TGTGCCAGCAGCTGGACAGGCTATGGCTACACCTTC.

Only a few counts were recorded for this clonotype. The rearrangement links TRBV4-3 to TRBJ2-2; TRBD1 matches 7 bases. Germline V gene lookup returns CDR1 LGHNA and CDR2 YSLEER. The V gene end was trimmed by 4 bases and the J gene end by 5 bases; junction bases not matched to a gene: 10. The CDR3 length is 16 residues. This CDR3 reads CASSLGTESLTGELFF. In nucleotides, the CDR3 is TGCGCCAGCAGCCTAGGGACAGAGAGTCTGACCGGGGAGCTGTTTTTT.

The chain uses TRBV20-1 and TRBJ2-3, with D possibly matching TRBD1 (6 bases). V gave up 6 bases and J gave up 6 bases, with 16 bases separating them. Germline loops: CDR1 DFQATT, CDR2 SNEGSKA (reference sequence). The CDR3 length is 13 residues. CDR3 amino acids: CSAIPQGTDTQYF. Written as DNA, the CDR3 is TGCAGTGCCATCCCTCAGGGGACGGATACGCAGTATTTT.

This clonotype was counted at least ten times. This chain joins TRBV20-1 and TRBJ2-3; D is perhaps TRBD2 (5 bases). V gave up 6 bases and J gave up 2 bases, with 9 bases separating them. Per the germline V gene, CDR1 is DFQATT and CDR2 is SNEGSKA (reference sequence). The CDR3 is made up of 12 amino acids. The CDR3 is CSAGKDTDTQYF. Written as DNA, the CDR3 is TGCAGTGCCGGGAAAGACACAGATACGCAGTATTTT.

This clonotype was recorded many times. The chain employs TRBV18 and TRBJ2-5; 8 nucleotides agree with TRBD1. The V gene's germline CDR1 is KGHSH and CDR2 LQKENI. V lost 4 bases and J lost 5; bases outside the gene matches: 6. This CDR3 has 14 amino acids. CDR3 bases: TGTGCCAGCTCACGCGACAGGGGTGAGGAGACCCAGTACTTC. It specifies CASSRDRGEETQYF.

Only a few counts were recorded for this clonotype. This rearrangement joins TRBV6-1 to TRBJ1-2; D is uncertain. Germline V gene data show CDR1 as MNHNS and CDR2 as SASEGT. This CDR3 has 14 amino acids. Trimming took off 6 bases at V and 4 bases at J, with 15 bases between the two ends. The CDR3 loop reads CASSPRERRYGYTF. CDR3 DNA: TGTGCCAGCAGCCCGAGGGAGAGGCGCTATGGCTACACCTTC.

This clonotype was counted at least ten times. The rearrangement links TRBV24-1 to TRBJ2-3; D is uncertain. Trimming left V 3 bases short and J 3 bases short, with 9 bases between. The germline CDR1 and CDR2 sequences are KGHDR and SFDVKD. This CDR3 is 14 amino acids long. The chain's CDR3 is CATSDRRLTDTQYF. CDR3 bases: TGTGCCACCAGTGATCGCCGACTTACAGATACGCAGTATTTT.

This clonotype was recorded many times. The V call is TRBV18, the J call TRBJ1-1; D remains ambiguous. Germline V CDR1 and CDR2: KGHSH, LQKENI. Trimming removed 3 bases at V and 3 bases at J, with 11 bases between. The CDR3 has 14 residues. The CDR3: CASSPMGRDTEAFF. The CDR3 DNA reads TGTGCCAGCTCACCCATGGGGAGGGACACTGAAGCTTTCTTT.

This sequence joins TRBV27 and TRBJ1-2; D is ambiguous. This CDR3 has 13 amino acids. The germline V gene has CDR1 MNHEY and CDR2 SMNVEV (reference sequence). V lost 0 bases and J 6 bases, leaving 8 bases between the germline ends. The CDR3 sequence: CASSLSGRDGYTF. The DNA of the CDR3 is TGTGCCAGCAGTTTATCAGGGAGGGATGGCTACACCTTC.

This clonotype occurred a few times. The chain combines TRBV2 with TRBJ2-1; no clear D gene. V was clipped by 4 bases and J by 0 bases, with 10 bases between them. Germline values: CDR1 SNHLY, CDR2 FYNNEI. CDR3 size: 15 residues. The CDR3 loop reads CASSVQAVSYNEQFF. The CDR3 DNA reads TGTGCCAGCAGTGTTCAGGCGGTCTCCTACAATGAGCAGTTCTTC.